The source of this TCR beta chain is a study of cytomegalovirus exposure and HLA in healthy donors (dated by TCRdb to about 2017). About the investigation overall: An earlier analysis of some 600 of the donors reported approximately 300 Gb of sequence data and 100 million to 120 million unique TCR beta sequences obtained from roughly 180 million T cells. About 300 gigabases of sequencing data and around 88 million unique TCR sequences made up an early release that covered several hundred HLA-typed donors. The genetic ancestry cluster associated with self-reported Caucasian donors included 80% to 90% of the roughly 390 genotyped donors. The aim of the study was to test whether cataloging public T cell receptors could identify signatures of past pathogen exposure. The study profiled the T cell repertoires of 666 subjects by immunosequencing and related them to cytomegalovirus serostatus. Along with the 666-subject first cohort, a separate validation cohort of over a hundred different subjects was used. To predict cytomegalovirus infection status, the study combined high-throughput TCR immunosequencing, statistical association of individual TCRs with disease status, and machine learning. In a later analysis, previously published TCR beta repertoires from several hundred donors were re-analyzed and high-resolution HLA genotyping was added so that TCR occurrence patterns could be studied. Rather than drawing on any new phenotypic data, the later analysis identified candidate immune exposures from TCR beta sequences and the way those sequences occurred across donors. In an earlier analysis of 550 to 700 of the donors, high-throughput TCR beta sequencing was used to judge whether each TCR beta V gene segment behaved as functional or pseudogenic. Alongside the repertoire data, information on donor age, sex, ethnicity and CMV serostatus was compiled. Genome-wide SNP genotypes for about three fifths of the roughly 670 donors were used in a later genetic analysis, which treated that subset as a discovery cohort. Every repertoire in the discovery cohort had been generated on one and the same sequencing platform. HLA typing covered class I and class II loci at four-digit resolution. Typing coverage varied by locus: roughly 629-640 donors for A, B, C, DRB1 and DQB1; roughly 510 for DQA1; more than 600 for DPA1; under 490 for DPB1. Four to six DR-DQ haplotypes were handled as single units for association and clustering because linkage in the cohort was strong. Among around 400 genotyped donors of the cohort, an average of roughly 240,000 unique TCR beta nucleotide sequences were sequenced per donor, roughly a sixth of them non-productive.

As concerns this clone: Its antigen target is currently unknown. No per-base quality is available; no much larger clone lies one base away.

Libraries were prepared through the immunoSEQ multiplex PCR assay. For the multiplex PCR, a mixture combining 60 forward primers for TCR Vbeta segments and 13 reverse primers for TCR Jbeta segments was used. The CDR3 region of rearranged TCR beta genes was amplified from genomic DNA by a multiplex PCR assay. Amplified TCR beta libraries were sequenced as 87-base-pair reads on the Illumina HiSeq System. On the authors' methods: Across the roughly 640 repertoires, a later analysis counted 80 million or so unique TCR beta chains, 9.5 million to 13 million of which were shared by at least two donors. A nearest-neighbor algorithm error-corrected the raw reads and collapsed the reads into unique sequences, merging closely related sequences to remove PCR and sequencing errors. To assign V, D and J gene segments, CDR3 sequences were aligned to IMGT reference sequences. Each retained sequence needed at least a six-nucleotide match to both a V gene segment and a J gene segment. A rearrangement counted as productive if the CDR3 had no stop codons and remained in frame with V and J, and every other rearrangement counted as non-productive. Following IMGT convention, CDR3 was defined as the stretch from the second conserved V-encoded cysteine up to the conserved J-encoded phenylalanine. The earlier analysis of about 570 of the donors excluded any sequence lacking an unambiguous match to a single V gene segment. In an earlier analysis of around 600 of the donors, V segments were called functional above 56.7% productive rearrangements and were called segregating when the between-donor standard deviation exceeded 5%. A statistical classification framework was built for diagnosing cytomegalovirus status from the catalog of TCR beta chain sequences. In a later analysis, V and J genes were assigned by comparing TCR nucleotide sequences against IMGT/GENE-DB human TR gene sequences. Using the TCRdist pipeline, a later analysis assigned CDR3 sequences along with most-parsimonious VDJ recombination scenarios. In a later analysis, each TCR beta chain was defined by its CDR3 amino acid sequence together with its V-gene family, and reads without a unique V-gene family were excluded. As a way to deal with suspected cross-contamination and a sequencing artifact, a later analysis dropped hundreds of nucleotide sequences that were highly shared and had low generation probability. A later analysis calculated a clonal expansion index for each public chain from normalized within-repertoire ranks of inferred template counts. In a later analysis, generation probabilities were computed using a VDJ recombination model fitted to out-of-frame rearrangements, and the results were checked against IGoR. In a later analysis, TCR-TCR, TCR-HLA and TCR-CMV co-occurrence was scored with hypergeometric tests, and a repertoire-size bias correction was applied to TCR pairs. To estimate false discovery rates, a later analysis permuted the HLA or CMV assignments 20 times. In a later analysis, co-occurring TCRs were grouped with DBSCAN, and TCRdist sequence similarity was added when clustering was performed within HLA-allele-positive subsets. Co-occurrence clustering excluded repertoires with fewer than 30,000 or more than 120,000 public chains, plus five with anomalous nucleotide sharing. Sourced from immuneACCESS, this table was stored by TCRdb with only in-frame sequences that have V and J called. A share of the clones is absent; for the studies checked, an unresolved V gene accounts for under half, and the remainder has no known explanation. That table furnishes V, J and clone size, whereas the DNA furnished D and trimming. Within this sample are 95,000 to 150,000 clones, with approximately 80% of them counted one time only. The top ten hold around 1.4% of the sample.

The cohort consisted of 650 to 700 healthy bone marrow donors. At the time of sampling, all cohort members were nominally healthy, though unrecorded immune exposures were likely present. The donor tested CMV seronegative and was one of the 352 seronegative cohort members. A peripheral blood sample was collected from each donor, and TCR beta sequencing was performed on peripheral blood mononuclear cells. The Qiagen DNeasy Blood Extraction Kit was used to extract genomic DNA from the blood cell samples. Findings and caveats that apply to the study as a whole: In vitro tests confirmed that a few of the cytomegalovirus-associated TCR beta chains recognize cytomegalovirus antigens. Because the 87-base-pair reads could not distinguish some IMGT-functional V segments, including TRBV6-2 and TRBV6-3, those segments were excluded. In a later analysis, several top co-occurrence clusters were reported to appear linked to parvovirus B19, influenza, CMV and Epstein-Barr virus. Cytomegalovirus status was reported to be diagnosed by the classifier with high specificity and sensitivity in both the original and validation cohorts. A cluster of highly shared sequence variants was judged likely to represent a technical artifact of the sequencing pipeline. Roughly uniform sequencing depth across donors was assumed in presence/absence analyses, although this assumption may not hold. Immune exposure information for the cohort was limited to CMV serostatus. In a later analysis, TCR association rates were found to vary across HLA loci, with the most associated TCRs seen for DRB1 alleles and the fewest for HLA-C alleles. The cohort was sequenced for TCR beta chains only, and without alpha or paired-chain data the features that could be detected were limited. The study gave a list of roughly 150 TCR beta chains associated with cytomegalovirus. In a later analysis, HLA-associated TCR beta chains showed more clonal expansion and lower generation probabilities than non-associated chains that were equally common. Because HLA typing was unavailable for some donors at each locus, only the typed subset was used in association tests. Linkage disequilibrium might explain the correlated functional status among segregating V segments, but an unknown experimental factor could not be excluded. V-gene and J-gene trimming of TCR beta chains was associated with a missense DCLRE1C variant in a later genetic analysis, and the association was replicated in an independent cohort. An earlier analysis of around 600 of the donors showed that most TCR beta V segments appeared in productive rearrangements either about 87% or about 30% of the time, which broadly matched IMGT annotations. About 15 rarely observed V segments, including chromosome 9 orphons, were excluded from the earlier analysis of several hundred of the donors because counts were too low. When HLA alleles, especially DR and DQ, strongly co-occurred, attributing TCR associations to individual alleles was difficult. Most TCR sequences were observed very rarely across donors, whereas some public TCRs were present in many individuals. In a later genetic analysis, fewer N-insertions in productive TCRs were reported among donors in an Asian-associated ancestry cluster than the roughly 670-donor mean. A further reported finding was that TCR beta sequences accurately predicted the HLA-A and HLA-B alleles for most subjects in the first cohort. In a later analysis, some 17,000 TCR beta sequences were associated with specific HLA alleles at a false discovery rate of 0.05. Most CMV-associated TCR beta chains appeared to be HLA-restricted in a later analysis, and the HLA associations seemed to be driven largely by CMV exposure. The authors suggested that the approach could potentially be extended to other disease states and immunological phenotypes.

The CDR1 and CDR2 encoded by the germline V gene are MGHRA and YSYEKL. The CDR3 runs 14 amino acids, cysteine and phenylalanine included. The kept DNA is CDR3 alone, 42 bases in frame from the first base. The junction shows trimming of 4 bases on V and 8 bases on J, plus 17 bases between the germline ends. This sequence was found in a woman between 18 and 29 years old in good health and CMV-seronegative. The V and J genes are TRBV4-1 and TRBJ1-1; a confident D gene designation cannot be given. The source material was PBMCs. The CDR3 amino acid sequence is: CASSRPAGGYEAFF. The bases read TGCGCCAGCAGCCGCCCCGCCGGAGGGTACGAAGCTTTCTTT.